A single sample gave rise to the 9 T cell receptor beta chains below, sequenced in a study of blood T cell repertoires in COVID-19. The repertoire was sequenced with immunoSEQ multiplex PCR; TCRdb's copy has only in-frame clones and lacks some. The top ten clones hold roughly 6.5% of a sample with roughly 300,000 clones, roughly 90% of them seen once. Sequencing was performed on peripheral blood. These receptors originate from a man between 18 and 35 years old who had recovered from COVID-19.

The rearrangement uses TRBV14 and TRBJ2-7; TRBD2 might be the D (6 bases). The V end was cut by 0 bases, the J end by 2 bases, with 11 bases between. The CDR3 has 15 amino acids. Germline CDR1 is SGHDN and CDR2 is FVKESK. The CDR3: CASSQDAGLAYEQYF. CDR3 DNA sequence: TGTGCCAGCAGCCAAGATGCGGGACTGGCCTACGAGCAGTACTTC.

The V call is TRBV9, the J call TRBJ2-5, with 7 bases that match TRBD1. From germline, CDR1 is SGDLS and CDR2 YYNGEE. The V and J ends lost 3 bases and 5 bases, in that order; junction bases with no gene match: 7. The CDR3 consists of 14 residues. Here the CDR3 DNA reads TGTGCCAGCAGCGCCAGACAGGGCGGGGAGACCCAGTACTTC. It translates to CASSARQGGETQYF.

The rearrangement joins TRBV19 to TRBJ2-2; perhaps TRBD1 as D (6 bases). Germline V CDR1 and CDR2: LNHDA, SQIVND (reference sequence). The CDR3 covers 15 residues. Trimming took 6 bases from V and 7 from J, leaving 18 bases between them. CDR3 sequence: CASRLGQFINGELFF. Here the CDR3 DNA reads TGTGCCAGTAGGTTGGGACAATTTATTAACGGGGAGCTGTTTTTT.

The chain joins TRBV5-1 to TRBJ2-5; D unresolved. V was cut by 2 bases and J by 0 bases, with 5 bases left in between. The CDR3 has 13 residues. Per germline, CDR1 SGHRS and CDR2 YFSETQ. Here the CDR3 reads CASSFEDQETQYF. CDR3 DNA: TGCGCCAGCAGCTTCGAGGACCAAGAGACCCAGTACTTC.

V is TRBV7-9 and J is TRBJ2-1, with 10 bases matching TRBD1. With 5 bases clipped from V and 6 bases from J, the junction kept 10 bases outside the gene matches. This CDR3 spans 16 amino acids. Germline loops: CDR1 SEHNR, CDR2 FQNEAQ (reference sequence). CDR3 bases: TGTGCCAGCAGCACACAGACAGGGGGCGTCGGCAATGAGCAGTTCTTC. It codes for CASSTQTGGVGNEQFF.

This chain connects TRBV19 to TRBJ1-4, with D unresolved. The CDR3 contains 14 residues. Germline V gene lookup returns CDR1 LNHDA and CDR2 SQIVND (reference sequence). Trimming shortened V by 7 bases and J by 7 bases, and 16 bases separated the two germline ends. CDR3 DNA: TGTGCCAGTACCGTTTCCCAGGCCGGTGAAAAACTGTTTTTT. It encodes CASTVSQAGEKLFF.

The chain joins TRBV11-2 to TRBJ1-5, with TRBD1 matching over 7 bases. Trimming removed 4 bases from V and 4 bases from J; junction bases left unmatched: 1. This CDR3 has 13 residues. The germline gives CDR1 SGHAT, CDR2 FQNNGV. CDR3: CASSSDRNQPQHF. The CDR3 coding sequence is TGTGCCAGCAGCTCGGACAGGAATCAGCCCCAGCATTTT.

The CDR3 is CASSPPAGETEAFF. CDR3 bases: TGTGCCAGCTCACCACCGGCAGGGGAGACTGAAGCTTTCTTT. This chain connects TRBV18 to TRBJ1-1, with TRBD1 as a possible D gene (6 bases). Germline V gene data show CDR1 as KGHSH and CDR2 as LQKENI. The length of the CDR3 is 14 residues. Trimming took 0 bases from V and 5 from J, leaving 10 bases between them.

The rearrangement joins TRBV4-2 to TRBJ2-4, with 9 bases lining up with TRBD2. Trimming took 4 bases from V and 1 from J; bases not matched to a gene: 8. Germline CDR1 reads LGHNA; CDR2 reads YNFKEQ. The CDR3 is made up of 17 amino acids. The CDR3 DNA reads TGTGCCAGCAGCCCCTCCTTAGCGGGAGTGGCCAAAAACATTCAGTACTTC. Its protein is CASSPSLAGVAKNIQYF.